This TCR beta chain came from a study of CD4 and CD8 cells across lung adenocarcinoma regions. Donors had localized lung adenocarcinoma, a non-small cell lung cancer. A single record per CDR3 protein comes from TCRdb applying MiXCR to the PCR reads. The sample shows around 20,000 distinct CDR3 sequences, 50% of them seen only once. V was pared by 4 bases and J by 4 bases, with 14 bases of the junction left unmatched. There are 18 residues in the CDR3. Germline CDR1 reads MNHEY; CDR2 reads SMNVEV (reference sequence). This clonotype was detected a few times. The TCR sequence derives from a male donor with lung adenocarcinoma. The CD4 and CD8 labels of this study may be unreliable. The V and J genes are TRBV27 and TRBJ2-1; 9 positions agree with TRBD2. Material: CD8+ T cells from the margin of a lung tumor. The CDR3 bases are TGTGCCAGCAGTTCGCCACAGGGTCAGCTAGCGGGATACAATGAGCAGTTCTTC. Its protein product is CASSSPQGQLAGYNEQFF.